The present T cell receptor beta chain was sequenced within a study of blood T cell repertoires in COVID-19. Trimming left V 3 bases short and J 9 bases short, with 15 bases between. Germline lookup yields CDR1 SNHLY and CDR2 FYNNEI. This CDR3 has 14 amino acids. The protocol was immunoSEQ multiplex PCR, while the TCRdb copy is restricted to in-frame clones and leaves out a portion. The data contain approximately 63,000 clones, 76% of them singletons. The sequenced material came from peripheral blood. The receptor was isolated from a woman older than 75 with acute or convalescent COVID-19. The chain joins TRBV2 to TRBJ2-1, with TRBD2 as a possible D gene (5 bases). In DNA form, the CDR3 reads TGTGCCAGCAGTGATCGGGGTCGTTGGGGTGAGCAGTTCTTC. Its translation: CASSDRGRWGEQFF.